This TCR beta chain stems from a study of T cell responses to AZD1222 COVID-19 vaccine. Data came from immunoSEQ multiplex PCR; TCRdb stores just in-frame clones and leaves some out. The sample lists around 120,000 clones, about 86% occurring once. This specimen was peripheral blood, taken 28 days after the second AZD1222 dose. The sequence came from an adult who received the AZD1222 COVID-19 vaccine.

The CDR3 loop reads CASSEALMGAPLNYGYTF. DNA of the CDR3: TGTGCCAGCAGTGAAGCGCTTATGGGAGCCCCTTTAAACTATGGCTACACCTTC. V usage is TRBV2 and J usage is TRBJ1-2; D remains unclear. The CDR3 is 18 residues long. Between the trimmed V and J ends, which lost 0 bases and 2 bases, there was a span of 19 bases. In germline, CDR1 is SNHLY, CDR2 FYNNEI.